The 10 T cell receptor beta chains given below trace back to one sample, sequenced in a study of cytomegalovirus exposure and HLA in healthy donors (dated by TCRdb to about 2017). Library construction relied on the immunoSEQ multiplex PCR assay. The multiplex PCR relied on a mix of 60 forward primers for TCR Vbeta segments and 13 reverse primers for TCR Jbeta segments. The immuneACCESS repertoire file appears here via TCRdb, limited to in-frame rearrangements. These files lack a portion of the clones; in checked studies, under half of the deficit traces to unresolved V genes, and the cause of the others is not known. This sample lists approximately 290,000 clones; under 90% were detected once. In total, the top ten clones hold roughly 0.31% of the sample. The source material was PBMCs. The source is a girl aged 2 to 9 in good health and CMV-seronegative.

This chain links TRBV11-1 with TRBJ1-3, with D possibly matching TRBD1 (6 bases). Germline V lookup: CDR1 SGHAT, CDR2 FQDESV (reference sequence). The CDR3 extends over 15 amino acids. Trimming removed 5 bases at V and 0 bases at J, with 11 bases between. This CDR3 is CASSADRDSGNTIYF. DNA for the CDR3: TGTGCCAGCAGCGCGGACAGAGACTCTGGAAACACCATATATTTT.

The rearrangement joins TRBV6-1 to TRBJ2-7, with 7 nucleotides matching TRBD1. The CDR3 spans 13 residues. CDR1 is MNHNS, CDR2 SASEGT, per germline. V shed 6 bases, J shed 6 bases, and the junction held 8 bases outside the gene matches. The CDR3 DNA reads TGTGCCAGCAGGAGAACAGGGGAAGCCGAGCAGTACTTC. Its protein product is CASRRTGEAEQYF.

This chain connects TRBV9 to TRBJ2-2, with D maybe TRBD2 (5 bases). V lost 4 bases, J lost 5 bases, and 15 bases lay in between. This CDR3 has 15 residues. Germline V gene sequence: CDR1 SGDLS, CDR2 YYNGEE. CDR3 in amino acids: CASSLRTGRTGELFF. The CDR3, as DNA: TGTGCCAGCAGCCTCCGGACTGGTAGGACCGGGGAGCTGTTTTTT.

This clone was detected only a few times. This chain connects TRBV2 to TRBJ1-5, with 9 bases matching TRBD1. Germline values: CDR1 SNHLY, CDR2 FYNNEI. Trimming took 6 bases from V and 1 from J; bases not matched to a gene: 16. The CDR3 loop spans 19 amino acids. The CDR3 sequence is CASSIPGQGRFGSNQPQHF. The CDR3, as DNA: TGTGCCAGCAGCATCCCGGGACAGGGACGGTTCGGGAGCAATCAGCCCCAGCATTTT.

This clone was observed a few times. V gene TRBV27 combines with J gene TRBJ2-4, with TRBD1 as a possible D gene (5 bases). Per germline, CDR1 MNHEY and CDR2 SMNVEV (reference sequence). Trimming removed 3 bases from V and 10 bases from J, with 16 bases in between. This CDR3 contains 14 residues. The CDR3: CASSFSASKGIQYF. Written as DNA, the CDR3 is TGTGCCAGCAGTTTTTCGGCTTCGAAGGGGATTCAGTACTTC.

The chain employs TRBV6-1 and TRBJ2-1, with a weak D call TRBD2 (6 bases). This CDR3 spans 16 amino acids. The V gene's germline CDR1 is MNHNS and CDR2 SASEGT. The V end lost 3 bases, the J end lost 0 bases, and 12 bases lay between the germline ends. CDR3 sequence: CASSDAGGNSYNEQFF. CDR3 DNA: TGTGCCAGCAGTGACGCCGGGGGAAACTCCTACAATGAGCAGTTCTTC.

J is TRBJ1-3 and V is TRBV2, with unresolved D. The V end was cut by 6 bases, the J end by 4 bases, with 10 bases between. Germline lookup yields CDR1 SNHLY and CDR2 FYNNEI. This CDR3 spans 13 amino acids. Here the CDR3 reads CASRRGIGNTIYF. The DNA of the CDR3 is TGTGCCAGCAGGAGAGGTATCGGAAACACCATATATTTT.

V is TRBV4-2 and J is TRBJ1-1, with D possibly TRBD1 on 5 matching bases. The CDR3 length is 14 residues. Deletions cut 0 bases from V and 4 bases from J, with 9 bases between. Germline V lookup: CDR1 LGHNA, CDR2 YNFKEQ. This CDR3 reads CASSQEAGITEAFF. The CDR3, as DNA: TGTGCCAGCAGCCAAGAAGCAGGGATCACTGAAGCTTTCTTT.

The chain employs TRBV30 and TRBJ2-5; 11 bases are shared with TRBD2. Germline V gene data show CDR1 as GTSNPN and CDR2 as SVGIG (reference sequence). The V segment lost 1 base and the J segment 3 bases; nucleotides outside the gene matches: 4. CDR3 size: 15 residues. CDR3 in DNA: TGTGCCTGGAGTGCGGGACTAGCGGACAAAGAGACCCAGTACTTC. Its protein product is CAWSAGLADKETQYF.

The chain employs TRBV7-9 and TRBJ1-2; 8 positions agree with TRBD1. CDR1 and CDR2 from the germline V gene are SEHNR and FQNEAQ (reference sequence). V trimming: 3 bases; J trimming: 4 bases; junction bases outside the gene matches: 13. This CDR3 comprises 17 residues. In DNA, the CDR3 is TGTGCCAGCAGCTTCCTAACAGGGGGTCTTTTGGGCTATGGCTACACCTTC. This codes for CASSFLTGGLLGYGYTF.